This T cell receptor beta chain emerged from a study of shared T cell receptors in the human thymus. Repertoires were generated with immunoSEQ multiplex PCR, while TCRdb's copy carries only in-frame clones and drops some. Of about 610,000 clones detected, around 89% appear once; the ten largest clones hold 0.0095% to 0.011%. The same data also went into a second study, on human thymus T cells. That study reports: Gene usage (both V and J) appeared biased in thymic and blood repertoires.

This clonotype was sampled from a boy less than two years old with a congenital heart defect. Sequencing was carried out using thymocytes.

CDR3 sequence: CASSSRTGGAGYTF. DNA for the CDR3: TGTGCCAGCAGCTCCAGGACGGGAGGGGCCGGCTACACCTTC. V and J are TRBV5-6 and TRBJ1-2; possibly TRBD1 for D (5 bases). Trimming shortened V by 3 bases and J by 8 bases, and 17 bases separated the two germline ends. This CDR3 has 14 residues. Germline V gives CDR1 SGHDT, CDR2 YYEEEE.